This T cell receptor (beta chain) was sequenced during a study of cytomegalovirus exposure and HLA in healthy donors (dated by TCRdb to the late 2010s). Turning to the overall study: An earlier analysis of approximately 590 of the donors reported 250 to 350 Gb of sequence data and 117 million unique TCR beta sequences from about 179 million T cells. Donor age, sex, ethnicity and CMV serostatus were compiled together with the repertoire data. Among roughly 400 genotyped donors of the cohort, an average of roughly 240,000 unique TCR beta nucleotide sequences were sequenced per donor, roughly a sixth of them non-productive. Besides the first cohort of approximately 710 subjects, a separate validation cohort made up of roughly 130 different subjects was used. The aim of the study was to test whether cataloging public T cell receptors could identify signatures of past pathogen exposure. HLA typing included class I and class II loci at four-digit resolution. An early release covering roughly 600 HLA-typed donors comprised approximately 290 gigabases of sequencing data and 85 million or so unique TCR sequences. To predict cytomegalovirus infection status, the study combined high-throughput TCR immunosequencing, statistical association of individual TCRs with disease status, and machine learning. The T cell repertoires of 700 or so subjects were profiled by immunosequencing and related to cytomegalovirus serostatus. In a later genetic analysis, genome-wide SNP genotypes for about 65% of the 666 donors were used, and that subset was treated as a discovery cohort. Of the 300 to 450 genotyped donors, roughly 85% fell in the genetic ancestry cluster associated with self-reported Caucasian donors. In an earlier analysis of more than 550 of the donors, high-throughput TCR beta sequencing was used to judge whether each TCR beta V gene segment behaved as functional or pseudogenic. Every discovery cohort repertoire had been produced on one sequencing platform. Roughly 5 DR-DQ haplotypes were handled as single units for association and clustering because linkage in the cohort was strong. Typing coverage varied by locus: 629-630 donors for A, B, C, DRB1 and DQB1; about 520 for DQA1; about 570 for DPA1; approximately 490 for DPB1. A later analysis re-analyzed previously published TCR beta repertoires from 660 or so donors and added high-resolution HLA genotyping to study TCR occurrence patterns. In the later analysis, no new phenotypic data were used to find candidate immune exposures; instead, reliance was placed on TCR beta sequences and their occurrence across donors. Points the paper makes about the study in general: V-gene and J-gene trimming of TCR beta chains was associated with a missense DCLRE1C variant in a later genetic analysis, and the association was replicated in an independent cohort. This cohort had only TCR beta chains sequenced, and the lack of alpha or paired-chain data limited which features could be detected. The classifier was reported to diagnose cytomegalovirus status with high specificity and sensitivity in both the original and validation cohorts. The 87-base-pair reads could not distinguish some IMGT-functional V segments, including TRBV6-2 and TRBV6-3, so those segments were excluded. A cluster of highly shared sequence variants was judged likely to be a technical artifact of the sequencing pipeline. Most CMV-associated TCR beta chains appeared to be HLA-restricted in a later analysis, and the HLA associations seemed to be driven largely by CMV exposure. In a later genetic analysis, fewer N-insertions in productive TCRs were reported among donors in an Asian-associated ancestry cluster than the roughly 700-donor mean. When HLA alleles, especially DR and DQ, strongly co-occurred, TCR associations were difficult to assign to individual alleles. A few of the identified cytomegalovirus-associated TCR beta chains were confirmed in vitro to be specific for cytomegalovirus antigens. An earlier analysis of approximately 530 of the donors showed that most TCR beta V segments appeared in productive rearrangements either about 90% or about 30% of the time, which broadly matched IMGT annotations. In a later analysis, the rate of TCR association differed among HLA loci, with DRB1 alleles having the most associated TCRs and HLA-C alleles having the fewest. Most TCR sequences were seen in very few donors, while some public TCRs were found in many individuals. A later analysis found that HLA-associated TCR beta chains were more clonally expanded and had lower generation probabilities than equally common non-associated chains. About 17 rarely observed V segments, including chromosome 9 orphons, were excluded from the earlier analysis of several hundred of the donors because counts were too low. The presence/absence analyses assumed that sequencing depth was roughly uniform across donors, and that assumption may not be true. CMV serostatus was the only immune exposure information available for the cohort. A total of 164 TCR beta chains were listed by the study as associated with cytomegalovirus. A further reported finding was that TCR beta sequences accurately predicted the HLA-A and HLA-B alleles for most subjects in the first cohort. A later analysis associated 15,000 to 20,000 TCR beta sequences with specific HLA alleles at a false discovery rate of 0.05. Because some donors lacked HLA typing at each locus, the association tests relied only on the typed subset. Correlated functional status among segregating V segments might reflect linkage disequilibrium, but an unknown experimental factor could not be ruled out. It was suggested by the authors that the approach could potentially be generalized to other disease states and immunological phenotypes. In a later analysis, several top co-occurrence clusters were reported to appear linked to parvovirus B19, influenza, CMV and Epstein-Barr virus.

In regard to this clone: Its antigen remains undetermined. No much larger clone is present one base from it, and per-base qualities are unavailable.

In the germline V gene, CDR1 corresponds to KGHSH and CDR2 to LQKENI. At the junction V is shortened by 3 bases and J by 7 bases; bases outside the gene matches: 5. Its CDR3 holds 14 amino acids, cysteine through valine. The sequence is cut down to CDR3 DNA, 42 bases in frame from base 1. Receptor libraries were prepared by the immunoSEQ multiplex PCR assay. For the multiplex PCR, a mixture combining 60 forward primers for TCR Vbeta segments and 13 reverse primers for TCR Jbeta segments was used. Amplification of the CDR3 region of rearranged TCR beta genes was performed with a multiplex PCR assay on genomic DNA. On the Illumina HiSeq System, the amplified TCR beta libraries were sequenced as 87-base-pair reads. For the original study's pipeline: Across the 640 or so repertoires, a later analysis counted 78 million or so unique TCR beta chains, approximately 12 million of which were shared by at least two donors. A nearest-neighbor algorithm error-corrected the raw reads and collapsed the reads into unique sequences, merging closely related sequences to remove PCR and sequencing errors. CDR3 sequences were aligned to IMGT reference sequences to assign V, D and J gene segments. For a sequence to be retained, a match of at least six nucleotides to both a V gene segment and a J gene segment was required. A rearrangement counted as productive if the CDR3 had no stop codons and remained in frame with V and J, and every other rearrangement counted as non-productive. CDR3 was defined by IMGT convention, running from the second conserved V-encoded cysteine to the conserved J-encoded phenylalanine. The earlier analysis of 500 to 650 of the donors excluded any sequence lacking an unambiguous match to a single V gene segment. In an earlier analysis of roughly 600 of the donors, a V segment was called functional when productive rearrangements were above 56.7%, and segregating when the standard deviation between donors exceeded 5%. To diagnose cytomegalovirus status from the catalog of TCR beta chain sequences, a statistical classification framework was built. A later analysis assigned V and J genes by comparing TCR nucleotide sequences with IMGT/GENE-DB human TR gene sequences. In a later analysis, CDR3 sequences and most-parsimonious VDJ recombination scenarios were assigned using the TCRdist pipeline. In a later analysis, each TCR beta chain was defined by its CDR3 amino acid sequence together with its V-gene family, and reads lacking a unique V-gene family were excluded. To address suspected cross-contamination and a sequencing artifact, a later analysis removed under 600 highly shared, low-generation-probability nucleotide sequences. In a later analysis, a clonal expansion index for each public chain was calculated from normalized within-repertoire ranks of inferred template counts. In a later analysis, generation probabilities were computed with a VDJ recombination model fitted to out-of-frame rearrangements, and the resulting probabilities were checked against IGoR. In a later analysis, hypergeometric tests were used to score TCR-TCR, TCR-HLA and TCR-CMV co-occurrence, with a repertoire-size bias correction applied to TCR pairs. A later analysis estimated false discovery rates by permuting HLA or CMV assignments 20 times. In a later analysis, co-occurring TCRs were grouped with DBSCAN, and TCRdist sequence similarity was added when clustering was performed within HLA-allele-positive subsets. Repertoires with fewer than 30,000 or more than 120,000 public chains were left out of co-occurrence clustering, as were five repertoires with anomalous nucleotide sharing. TCRdb mirrors the immuneACCESS table, restricted to in-frame sequences. Some clones are absent from its copies; in checked studies, under half trace to an unresolved V gene, and the reason for the others is unknown. V, J and clone size reflect that table, while D and trimming were determined from the DNA. The sample table lists some 180,000 clones, roughly 84% of them with a count of one. The ten largest clones add up to approximately 2.5% of the sample.

The cohort comprised under 700 healthy bone marrow donors. At the time of sampling, every cohort member was nominally healthy, though immune exposures that went unrecorded were likely present. The donor tested CMV seropositive and was one of the 289 seropositive cohort members. Each donor provided a peripheral blood sample, and peripheral blood mononuclear cells were used for TCR beta sequencing. Genomic DNA was extracted from the blood cell samples with the Qiagen DNeasy Blood Extraction Kit. This clonotype was sampled from a man aged 25-45 years in good health and CMV-seropositive. The sequencing sample was made of PBMCs. Recombination connected TRBV18 to TRBJ2-7, with 11 central nucleotides matching TRBD1. Read as DNA, the sequence is TGTGCCAGCTCACCCGGACAGGGGGCAAGGGAGCAGTACGTC. Translation gives CASSPGQGAREQYV.